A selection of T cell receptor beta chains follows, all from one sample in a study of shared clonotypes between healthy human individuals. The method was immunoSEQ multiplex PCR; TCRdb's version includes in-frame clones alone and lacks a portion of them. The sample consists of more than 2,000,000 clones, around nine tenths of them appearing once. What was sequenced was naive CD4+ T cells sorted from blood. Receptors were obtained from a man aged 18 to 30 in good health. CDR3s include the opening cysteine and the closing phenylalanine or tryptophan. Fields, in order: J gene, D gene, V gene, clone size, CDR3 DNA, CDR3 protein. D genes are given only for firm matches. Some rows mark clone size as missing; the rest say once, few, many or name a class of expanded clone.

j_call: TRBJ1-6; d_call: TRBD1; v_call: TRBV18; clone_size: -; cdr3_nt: TGTGCCAGCTCCCGACAGGGAGGTAATTCACCCCTCCACTTT; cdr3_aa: CASSRQGGNSPLHF
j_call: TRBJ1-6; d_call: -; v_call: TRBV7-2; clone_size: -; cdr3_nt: TGTGCCAGCGGAAAGGGGACGGGTAATTCACCCCTCCACTTT; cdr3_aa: CASGKGTGNSPLHF
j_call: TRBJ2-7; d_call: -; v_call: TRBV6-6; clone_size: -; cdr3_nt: TGTGCCAGCAGTTACGGTAGGGCCATCCCAGGCAACGAGCAGTACTTC; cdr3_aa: CASSYGRAIPGNEQYF
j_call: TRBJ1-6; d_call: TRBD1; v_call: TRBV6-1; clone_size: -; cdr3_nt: TGTGCCAGATACAGGGGAACCTATAATTCACCCCTCCACTTT; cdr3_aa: CARYRGTYNSPLHF
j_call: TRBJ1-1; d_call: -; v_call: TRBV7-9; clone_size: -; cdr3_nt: TGTGCCAGCAGCGAACGACTCATGAACACTGAAGCTTTCTTT; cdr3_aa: CASSERLMNTEAFF
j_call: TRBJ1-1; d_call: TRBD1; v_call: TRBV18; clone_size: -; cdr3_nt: TGTGCCAGCTCACTCAACAGGGGCAACACTGAAGCTTTCTTT; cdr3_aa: CASSLNRGNTEAFF
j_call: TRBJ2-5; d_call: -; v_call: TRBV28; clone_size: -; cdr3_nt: TGTGCCAGCAGTTTAGGAGGGACAGTCGAAGAGACCCAGTACTTC; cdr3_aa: CASSLGGTVEETQYF
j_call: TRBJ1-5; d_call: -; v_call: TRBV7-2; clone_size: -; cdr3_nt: TGTGCCAGCAGCAATAGCAATCAGCCCCAGCATTTT; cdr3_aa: CASSNSNQPQHF
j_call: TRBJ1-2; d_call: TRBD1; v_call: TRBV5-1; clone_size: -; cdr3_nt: TGCGCCAGCAGCTCCGGGACAGGGCGTGACTATGGCTACACCTTC; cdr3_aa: CASSSGTGRDYGYTF
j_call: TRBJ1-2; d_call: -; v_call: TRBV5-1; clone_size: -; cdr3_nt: TGCGCCAGCAGCTTGGTCGGCAGGGACCTAGGCTATGGCTACACCTTC; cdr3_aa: CASSLVGRDLGYGYTF
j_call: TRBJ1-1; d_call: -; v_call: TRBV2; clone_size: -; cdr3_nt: TGTGCCAGCAGTGTAGAGGGCGACACTGAAGCTTTCTTT; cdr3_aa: CASSVEGDTEAFF
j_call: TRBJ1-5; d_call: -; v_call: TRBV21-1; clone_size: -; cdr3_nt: TGTGCCAGCAGCAAAATGGGCAGGGGAGGTAATCAGCCCCAGCATTTT; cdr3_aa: CASSKMGRGGNQPQHF
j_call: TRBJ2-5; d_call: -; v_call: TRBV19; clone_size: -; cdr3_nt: TGTGCCAGTCAAAACAGGGGAGGTGGAGAGACCCAGTACTTC; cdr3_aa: CASQNRGGGETQYF
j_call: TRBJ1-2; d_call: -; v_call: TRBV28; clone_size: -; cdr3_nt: TGTGCCAGCAGTTTTTCGGGGGGTGATGGCTACACCTTC; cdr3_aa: CASSFSGGDGYTF
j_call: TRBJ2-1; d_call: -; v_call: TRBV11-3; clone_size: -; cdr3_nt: TGTGCCAGCAGCTTAGTCTCGGGCTACAATGAGCAGTTCTTC; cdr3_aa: CASSLVSGYNEQFF
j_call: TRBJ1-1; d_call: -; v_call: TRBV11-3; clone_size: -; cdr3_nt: TGTGCCAGCAGCTTAGATCCTCCGGGTCTCTTGTGGGACACTGAAGCTTTCTTT; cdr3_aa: CASSLDPPGLLWDTEAFF
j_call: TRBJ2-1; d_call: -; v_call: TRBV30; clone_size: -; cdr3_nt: TGTGCCTGGAGACCCAACATCCCGGACAGAGTGCAGCAGTTCTTC; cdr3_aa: CAWRPNIPDRVQQFF
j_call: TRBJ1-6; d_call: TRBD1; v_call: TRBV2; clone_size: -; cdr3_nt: TGTGCCAGCAGGGGACAGGGAGGTAGTCTCAGCTCCTATAATTCACCCCTCCACTTT; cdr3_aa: CASRGQGGSLSSYNSPLHF
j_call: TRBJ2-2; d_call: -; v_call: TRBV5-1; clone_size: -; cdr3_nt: TGCGCCAGCAGCTTGGTGGCTAGCGAGAACACCGGGGAGCTGTTTTTT; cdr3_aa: CASSLVASENTGELFF
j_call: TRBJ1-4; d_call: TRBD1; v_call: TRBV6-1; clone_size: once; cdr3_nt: TGTGCCAGCAGCGCAGGGGGCGCGATCGAAAAACTGTTTTTT; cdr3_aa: CASSAGGAIEKLFF
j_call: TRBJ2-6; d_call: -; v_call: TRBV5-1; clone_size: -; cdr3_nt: TGCGCCAGCAGCTGGGTGATGCAGACTACTGGGGCCAACGTCCTGACTTTC; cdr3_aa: CASSWVMQTTGANVLTF
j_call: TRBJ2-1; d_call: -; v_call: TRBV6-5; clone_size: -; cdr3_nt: TGTGCCAGCAGTTCCGAAGGTTTAACAGGGAAAAATGAGCAGTTCTTC; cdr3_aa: CASSSEGLTGKNEQFF
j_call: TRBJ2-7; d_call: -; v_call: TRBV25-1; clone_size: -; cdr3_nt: TGTGCCAGCAGTGAATTTGGCAGGGGATCCTACGAGCAGTACTTC; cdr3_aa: CASSEFGRGSYEQYF
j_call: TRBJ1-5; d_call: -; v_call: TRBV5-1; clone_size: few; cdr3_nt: TGCGCCAGCAGCTTCGGCAGCAATCAGCCCCAGCATTTT; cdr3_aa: CASSFGSNQPQHF
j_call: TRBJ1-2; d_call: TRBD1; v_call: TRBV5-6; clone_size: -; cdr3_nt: TGTGCCAGCAGCTTGACAGGGGGTAGCTATGGCTACACCTTC; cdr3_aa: CASSLTGGSYGYTF
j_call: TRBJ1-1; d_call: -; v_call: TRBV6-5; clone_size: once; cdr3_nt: TGTGCCAGCAGTTACGGCCGGGGGTTCCCGAACACTGAAGCTTTCTTT; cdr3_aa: CASSYGRGFPNTEAFF
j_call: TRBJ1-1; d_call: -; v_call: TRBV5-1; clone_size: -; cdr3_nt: TGCGCCAGCAGTTTCTCAGCCGGGGCTGAAGCTTTCTTT; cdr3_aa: CASSFSAGAEAFF
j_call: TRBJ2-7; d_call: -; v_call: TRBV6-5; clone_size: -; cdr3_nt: TGTGCCAGCAGCAGGGGAAGTGTCGACGAGCAGTACTTC; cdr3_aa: CASSRGSVDEQYF
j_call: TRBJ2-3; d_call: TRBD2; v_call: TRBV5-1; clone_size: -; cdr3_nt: TGCGCCAGCAGCCTAGCGGGGGGGCGGACAGATACGCAGTATTTT; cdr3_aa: CASSLAGGRTDTQYF
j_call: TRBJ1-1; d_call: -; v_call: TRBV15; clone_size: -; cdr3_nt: TGTGCCACCAGCAGAGGATGGGGGGGAAACACTGAAGCTTTCTTT; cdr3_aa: CATSRGWGGNTEAFF
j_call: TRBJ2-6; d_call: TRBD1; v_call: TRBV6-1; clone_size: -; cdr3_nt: TGTGCCAGCAGTGAACTTTTGACAGGGTACTGGTCTGGGGCCAACGTCCTGACTTTC; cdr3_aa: CASSELLTGYWSGANVLTF
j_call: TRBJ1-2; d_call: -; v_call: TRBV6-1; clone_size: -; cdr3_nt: TGTGCCAGCACTAAACCCGCTAACTATGGCTACACCTTC; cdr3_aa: CASTKPANYGYTF
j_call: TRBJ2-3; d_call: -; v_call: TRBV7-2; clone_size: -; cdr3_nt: TGTGCCAGCAGCTCCCGAGGATTCCGAGATACGCAGTATTTT; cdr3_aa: CASSSRGFRDTQYF
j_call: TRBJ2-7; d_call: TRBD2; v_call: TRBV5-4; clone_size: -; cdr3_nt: TGTGCCAGCAGCTTGTTTGGGACTAGCCCCGAGCAGTACTTC; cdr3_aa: CASSLFGTSPEQYF
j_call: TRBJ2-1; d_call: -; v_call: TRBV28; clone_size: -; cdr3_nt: TGTGCCAGCAGCAACGGGCGGATCTCCTACAATGAGCAGTTCTTC; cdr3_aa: CASSNGRISYNEQFF
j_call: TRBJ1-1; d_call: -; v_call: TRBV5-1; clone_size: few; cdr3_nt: TGCGCCAGCACCGTCGGAGGGGGAGAGAAGAATCGAGCTTTCTTT; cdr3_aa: CASTVGGGEKNRAFF
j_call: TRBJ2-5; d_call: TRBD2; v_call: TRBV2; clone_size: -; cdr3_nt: TGTGCCAGCAGTGAAATCTTCGGACTAGCGGGAGGAAGAGAGACCCAGTACTTC; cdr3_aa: CASSEIFGLAGGRETQYF
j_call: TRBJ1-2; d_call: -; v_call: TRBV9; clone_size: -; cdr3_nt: TGTGCCAGCAGCGTAGGGACAAAGGGTACCGCCTATGGCTACACCTTC; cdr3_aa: CASSVGTKGTAYGYTF
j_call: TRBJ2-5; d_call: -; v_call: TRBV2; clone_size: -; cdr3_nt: TGTGCCTTCGGCCAGGGAAAGACCCAGTACTTC; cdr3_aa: CAFGQGKTQYF
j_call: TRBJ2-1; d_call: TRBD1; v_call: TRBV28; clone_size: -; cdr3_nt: TGTGCCAGCAGTACTACAGGGGGCAATTCCTACAATGAGCAGTTCTTC; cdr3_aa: CASSTTGGNSYNEQFF
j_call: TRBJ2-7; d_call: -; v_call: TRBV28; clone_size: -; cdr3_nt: TGTGCCAGCACCCGGGATCCCTACGAGCAGTACTTC; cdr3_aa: CASTRDPYEQYF
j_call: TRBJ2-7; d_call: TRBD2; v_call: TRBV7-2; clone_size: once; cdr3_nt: TGTGCCAGCAGCTTTGGGTCTAGCGGGAGCTACGAGCAGTACTTC; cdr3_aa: CASSFGSSGSYEQYF
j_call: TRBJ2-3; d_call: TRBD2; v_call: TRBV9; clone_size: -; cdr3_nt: TGTGCCAGCAGCGTAGGAGCGGGGGGCTCAGATACGCAGTATTTT; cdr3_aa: CASSVGAGGSDTQYF
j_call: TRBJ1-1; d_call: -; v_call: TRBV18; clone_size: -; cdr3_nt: TGTGCCAGCTCCCCACCGTCCTACACTGAAGCTTTCTTT; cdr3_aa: CASSPPSYTEAFF
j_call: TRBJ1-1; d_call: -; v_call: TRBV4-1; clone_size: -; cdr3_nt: TGCGCCAGCAGCCAGGGGTGGGTCGGAACTGAAGCTTTCTTT; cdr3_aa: CASSQGWVGTEAFF
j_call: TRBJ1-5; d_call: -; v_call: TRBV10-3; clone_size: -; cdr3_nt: TGTGCCATCAGTGGTGACAGCCGTGATCAGCCCCAGCATTTT; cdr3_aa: CAISGDSRDQPQHF
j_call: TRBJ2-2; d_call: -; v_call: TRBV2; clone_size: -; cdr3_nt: TGTGCCAGCAGTGAAGTGAGGTCCACCGGGGAGCTGTTTTTT; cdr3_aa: CASSEVRSTGELFF
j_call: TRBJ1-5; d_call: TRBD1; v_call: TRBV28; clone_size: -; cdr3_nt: TGTGCCAGCAGTAAACGCAGGACAGGGGTTACCAATCAGCCCCAGCATTTT; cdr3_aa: CASSKRRTGVTNQPQHF
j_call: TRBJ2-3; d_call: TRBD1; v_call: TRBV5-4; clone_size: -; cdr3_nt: TGTGCCAGCAGCTTGGCGGGACAGGGCTCCGATACGCAGTATTTT; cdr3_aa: CASSLAGQGSDTQYF
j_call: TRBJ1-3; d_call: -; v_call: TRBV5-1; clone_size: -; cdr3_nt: TGCGCCAGCAGCCCAGGACGGGCTACTGGAAACACCATATATTTT; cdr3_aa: CASSPGRATGNTIYF